This T cell receptor (beta chain) is from a study of blood T cell repertoires in COVID-19. Study details: Both acute and convalescent COVID-19 samples were obtained from the United States, Italy and Spain. PBMCs, B-cell-depleted T cells, or T cells were the source of the cDNA or gDNA that made up the material.

As handled by the study authors: Amplifying reference gene primers gave estimates of nucleated cell counts. The method was immunoSEQ multiplex PCR; TCRdb's version includes in-frame clones alone and lacks a portion of them. For V, J and clone size, that table is used; D and trimming come from the DNA. The data contain approximately 250,000 clones, roughly 85% of them singletons. V shed 4 bases, J shed 2 bases, and the junction held 12 bases outside the gene matches. Germline CDR1 is SGHTA and CDR2 is FQGNSA. CDR3 length: 19 residues. The sequencing sample was made of peripheral blood. The receptor's source is a man between 45 and 60 years old with COVID-19, enrolled during active disease. The chain is built from TRBV7-2 and TRBJ2-6; 9 positions match TRBD2. The CDR3 DNA follows: TGTGCCAGCAGCTCATTCCCCCTAGCGGGGCTAGCTGGGGCCAACGTCCTGACTTTC. Protein product: CASSSFPLAGLAGANVLTF.